This entry concerns a single TCR beta chain. Its cognate antigen has yet to be identified. Per-base quality was not reported, and no clone a single base away is much larger than it. The sample comes from a study of cytomegalovirus exposure and HLA in healthy donors (TCRdb year 2017). Background for the entire study: A later analysis indicated that the 90 to 150 validation repertoires were generated on the platform also employed for the approximately 670 repertoires of the first cohort. The aim of the study was to test whether cataloging public T cell receptors could identify signatures of past pathogen exposure. In addition to the first cohort of 650 to 800 subjects, a separate validation cohort of about 120 different subjects was used. To predict cytomegalovirus infection status, the study brought together high-throughput TCR immunosequencing, statistical association of individual TCRs with disease status, and machine learning. Study-wide conclusions, independent of this receptor: Across donors, most TCR sequences were observed very rarely, whereas some public TCRs were present in many individuals. A later analysis lacked HLA typing for the validation cohort, so it scored co-occurrence in that cohort across all 120 or so repertoires. Cytomegalovirus status was reported to be diagnosed by the classifier with high specificity and sensitivity in both the original and validation cohorts. The authors suggested that the approach could potentially be extended to other disease states and immunological phenotypes. Three of the identified cytomegalovirus-associated TCR beta chains were confirmed in vitro to be specific for cytomegalovirus antigens. In a later analysis, TCRs clustered in the first cohort were found to also tend to co-occur in the roughly 110 validation repertoires, with 90% to 95% of cluster scores above 0. The study listed 150 to 200 TCR beta chains as associated with cytomegalovirus.

CDR3 length: 14 amino acids, cysteine to phenylalanine. The retained sequence is limited to the CDR3, 42 bases, with the frame set at the first base. After removal of 5 bases from V and 3 bases from J, the junction retains 5 bases not matched to a gene. CDR1 and CDR2, per the germline V gene, are SGHTA and FQGNSA. Libraries came from the immunoSEQ multiplex PCR assay. Turning to the authors' computational methods: A statistical classification framework was built for diagnosing cytomegalovirus status from the catalog of TCR beta chain sequences. The source is immuneACCESS, and TCRdb retained only in-frame sequences with V and J called. Part of the clones is not carried over; for the studies checked, unresolved V genes explain less than half of this, and the remainder is unexplained. From that table come the V and J calls and clone size; the DNA was used to work out D and trimming. In this sample the table shows around 200,000 clones, roughly 84% of which occur a single time. Under 3.5% of the sample belongs to the ten largest clones.

Donors formed part of the validation cohort, which comprised approximately 130 subjects and was distinct from the first cohort of some 700 subjects. This chain joins TRBV7-2 to TRBJ1-2; 8 central nucleotides agree with TRBD1. The sample was PBMCs. The source is a woman aged 18 to 35 in good health and CMV-seropositive. At the DNA level, the sequence is TGTGCCAGCAGCCCCACAGGGGGAGACTATGGCTACACCTTC. Its protein reads: CASSPTGGDYGYTF.